This paragraph reports one T cell receptor (beta chain). The antigen remains unidentified. Overlapping HIV-1 Gag 15-mer peptides at roughly 1 ug per peptide per mL were used. CD40L/CD69 double-negative CD45RO-high memory CD4+ T cells were collected. Adults with HIV-1 started suppressive ART while chronically infected. Per the germline V gene, CDR1 is MNHEY and CDR2 is SVGAGI. This CDR3 contains 14 residues. Trimming pared 8 bases from V and 6 bases from J, leaving 19 bases between. This sample is part of a study of persistence of HIV-infected CD4 T cells. General study points: Compared with CD3/CD28-stimulated cells, CMV- and Gag-responding cells showed lower TCRbeta richness. Within sorted populations, more oligoclonal TCRs accompanied more oligoclonal proviruses.

This was the immunoSEQ version 4 assay in survey mode. Assay used: immunoSEQ multiplex PCR; TCRdb lists only in-frame clones, some missing. The sample holds 50,000 to 65,000 clones, under 80% seen once. This TCR derives from an adult man with HIV who was CMV-seropositive. Sequencing was performed on CD4+ T cells sorted from PBMCs after 18-hour stimulation, taken from a patient who received antiretroviral therapy. The genes are TRBV6-5 and TRBJ1-2; D remains unclear. CDR3 bases: TGTGCCAGCCGGACTCGAGGAGTGGTGAATGGCTACACCTTC. As protein: CASRTRGVVNGYTF.